This T cell receptor beta chain comes out of a study of blood T cell repertoires in COVID-19. For the study at large: Nucleic acid was either cDNA or gDNA, and it came from T cells, B-cell-depleted T cells, or PBMCs.

The V end lost 6 bases, the J end lost 3 bases, and 9 bases lay between the germline ends. This CDR3 is built from 12 residues. The method was immunoSEQ multiplex PCR; TCRdb's version includes in-frame clones alone and lacks a portion of them. The sample has 120,000 to 150,000 clones; 85% are singletons. This clonotype was sampled from a human donor with acute or convalescent COVID-19. The donor label of this sample is uncertain. The V and J genes are TRBV12-3 or TRBV12-4 and TRBJ2-7; D may be TRBD1 (6 bases). Sequencing used peripheral blood. CDR3 in amino acids: CASSPQGYEQYF. In DNA, the CDR3 is TGTGCCAGCAGCCCACAGGGCTACGAGCAGTACTTC.